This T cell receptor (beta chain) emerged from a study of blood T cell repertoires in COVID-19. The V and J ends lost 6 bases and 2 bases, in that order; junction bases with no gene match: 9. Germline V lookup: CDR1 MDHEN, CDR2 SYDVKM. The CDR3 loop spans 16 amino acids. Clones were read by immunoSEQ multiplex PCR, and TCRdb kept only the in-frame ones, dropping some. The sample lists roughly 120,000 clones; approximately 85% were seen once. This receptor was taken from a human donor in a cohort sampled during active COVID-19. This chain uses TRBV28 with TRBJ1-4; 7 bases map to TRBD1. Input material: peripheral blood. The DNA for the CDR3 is TGTGCCAGCAGCTATGACAGGGTCGCGACTAATGAAAAACTGTTTTTT. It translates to CASSYDRVATNEKLFF.